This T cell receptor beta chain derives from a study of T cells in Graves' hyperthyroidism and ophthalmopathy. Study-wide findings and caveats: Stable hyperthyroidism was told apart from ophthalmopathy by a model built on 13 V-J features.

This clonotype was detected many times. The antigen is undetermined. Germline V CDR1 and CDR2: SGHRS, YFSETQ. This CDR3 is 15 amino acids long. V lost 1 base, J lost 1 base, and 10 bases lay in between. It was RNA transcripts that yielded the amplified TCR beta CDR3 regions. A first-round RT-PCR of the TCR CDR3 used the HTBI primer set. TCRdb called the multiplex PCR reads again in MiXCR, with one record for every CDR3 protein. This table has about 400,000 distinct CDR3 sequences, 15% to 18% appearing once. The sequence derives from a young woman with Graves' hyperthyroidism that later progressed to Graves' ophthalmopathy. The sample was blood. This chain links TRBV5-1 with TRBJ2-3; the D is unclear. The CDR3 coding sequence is TGCGCCAGCAGCTTGACGTATGAGGGCACAGATACGCAGTATTTT. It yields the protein CASSLTYEGTDTQYF.